These 19 T cell receptor beta chains were sequenced from one sample in a study of T cell repertoires in cytomegalovirus infection (dated by TCRdb to the late 2010s). These reads were obtained on an Illumina HiSeq 1500. In-frame beta chains were kept once TCRdb had trimmed the public reads at Q25 with fastp and called clones with MiXCR. Rows merge per CDR3 protein into single entries with the most common DNA and genes. This sample lists about 920,000 distinct CDR3 sequences; approximately 31% were detected once. Roughly 13% of the sample is held by the ten biggest clonotypes. The label giving this sample's treatment or condition can be read as: in vitro stimulation with specific CMV peptide epitopes to enrich CMV-specific T cells. These receptors' antigens are unknown. The sequences come from cultured CD8+ T cells from PBMCs, collected from culture after CMV antigen stimulation. These receptor sequences come from a human donor in good health (CMV status not recorded). Some clones in this sample may be carry-over from other donors' samples.

In nucleotides, the CDR3 is TGCGCCAGCAGCCAGACCCCAAAGACTTACTCCACAGATACGCAGTATTTT. Protein product: CASSQTPKTYSTDTQYF. The chain employs TRBV4-1 and TRBJ2-3; D is uncertain. Germline V gene data show CDR1 as MGHRA and CDR2 as YSYEKL. The CDR3 runs to 17 residues. V was shortened by 3 bases and J by 2 bases, with 18 bases between the two germline ends.

The rearrangement uses TRBV2 and TRBJ1-1, with D possibly matching TRBD1 (5 bases). This CDR3 has 15 residues. V was cut by 2 bases and J by 0 bases, with 10 bases left in between. Germline V gene sequence: CDR1 SNHLY, CDR2 FYNNEI. The CDR3 nucleotides are TGTGCCAGCAGTGAATATGGGGGTTTGAACACTGAAGCTTTCTTT. It specifies CASSEYGGLNTEAFF.

This chain connects TRBV27 to TRBJ1-4, with D unclear. The CDR3 extends over 14 amino acids. V was cut by 3 bases and J by 8 bases, with 13 bases left in between. Germline V gene lookup returns CDR1 MNHEY and CDR2 SMNVEV (reference sequence). The CDR3 DNA sequence: TGTGCCAGCAGTTTTAACCCAAGAGGGGAAAAACTGTTTTTT. Encoded protein: CASSFNPRGEKLFF.

The rearrangement links TRBV4-1 to TRBJ1-1; a weak D match, TRBD1 (6 bases). The CDR3 is made up of 16 amino acids. Germline V gene lookup returns CDR1 MGHRA and CDR2 YSYEKL. V lost 1 base, J lost 0 bases, and 12 bases lay in between. The CDR3 DNA reads TGCGCCAGCAGCCAAGGGGGGGGGCGGGTGAACACTGAAGCTTTCTTT. Translated: CASSQGGGRVNTEAFF.

This clonotype was counted many times. This chain uses TRBV7-2 with TRBJ2-7, with TRBD1 matching over 9 bases. The CDR3 length is 15 residues. V was pared by 1 base and J by 6 bases, with 7 bases of the junction left unmatched. Germline CDR1 is SGHTA and CDR2 is FQGNSA. CDR3 nucleotides: TGTGCCAGCAGCTTAGTAGGGACAGGGAAACGCGAGCAGTACTTC. It encodes CASSLVGTGKREQYF.

This chain connects TRBV19 to TRBJ1-4; perhaps TRBD1 as D (5 bases). The V end lost 4 bases, the J end lost 6 bases, and 21 bases lay between the germline ends. Germline CDR1 LNHDA, CDR2 SQIVND (reference sequence). The CDR3 extends over 17 amino acids. CDR3 sequence (DNA): TGTGCCAGTAGTAACCTCGTCGCGGGGCCGCTGGATGAAAAACTGTTTTTT. It specifies CASSNLVAGPLDEKLFF.

This rearrangement joins TRBV7-9 to TRBJ2-7, with no clear D. The V and J ends lost 7 bases and 2 bases respectively, with 12 bases between them. CDR3 size: 13 residues. Germline values: CDR1 SEHNR, CDR2 FQNEAQ (reference sequence). Here the CDR3 reads CASTINHPYEQYF. CDR3 nucleotides: TGTGCCAGCACCATTAATCACCCCTACGAGCAGTACTTC.

CDR3 amino acids: CASSEGGAPGYEQFF. The CDR3 DNA reads TGTGCCAGCAGTGAGGGGGGTGCCCCTGGGTATGAGCAGTTCTTC. The genes are TRBV2 and TRBJ2-1; TRBD2 might be the D (6 bases). CDR3 length: 15 amino acids. The ends were cut back, 3 bases at V and 8 bases at J, with 17 bases in the middle. The germline gives CDR1 SNHLY, CDR2 FYNNEI.

This rearrangement joins TRBV6-5 to TRBJ2-2; TRBD2 is a possible D gene (5 bases). Germline lookup yields CDR1 MNHEY and CDR2 SVGAGI. The CDR3 loop spans 14 amino acids. V lost 4 bases, J lost 1 base, and 7 bases lay in between. Here the CDR3 reads CASSSGKNTGELFF. CDR3 DNA sequence: TGTGCCAGCAGTTCCGGGAAGAACACCGGGGAGCTGTTTTTT.

This clonotype was counted only a few times. The chain carries TRBV6-1 and TRBJ1-2, with a tentative D call TRBD1 (5 bases). Germline-derived CDR1 and CDR2 are MNHNS and SASEGT. The CDR3 consists of 15 residues. Deletions cut 1 base from V and 2 bases from J, with 11 bases between. This CDR3 reads CASSEGTQKNYGYTF. The CDR3 region has the DNA TGTGCCAGCAGTGAAGGGACACAGAAAAACTATGGCTACACCTTC.

This chain connects TRBV29-1 to TRBJ2-2, with TRBD1 matching 8 bases. Looked up from germline, CDR1 is SQVTM and CDR2 is ANQGSEA. The CDR3 runs to 14 residues. V shed 3 bases, J shed 5 bases, and the junction held 5 bases outside the gene matches. The CDR3 here is CSVDRGQGTGELFF. For the CDR3, the DNA is TGCAGCGTTGACAGGGGGCAGGGAACCGGGGAGCTGTTTTTT.

V usage is TRBV27 and J usage is TRBJ1-3; the D is unclear. This CDR3 region has 13 residues. Trimming removed 5 bases at V and 3 bases at J, with 8 bases between. Germline CDR1 MNHEY, CDR2 SMNVEV (reference sequence). This CDR3 is CASSSARGNTIYF. The CDR3, as DNA: TGTGCCAGCAGTAGTGCACGTGGAAACACCATATATTTT.

In this sample, this clonotype turned up a few times. The J gene is TRBJ1-2, the V gene TRBV29-1, with D possibly being TRBD1 (6 bases). Germline CDR1 SQVTM, CDR2 ANQGSEA. This CDR3 region has 16 residues. Trimming left V 5 bases short and J 2 bases short, with 21 bases between. This CDR3 reads CSVSPYLGQGNYGYTF. The CDR3, as DNA: TGCAGCGTTTCTCCCTACTTGGGCCAGGGGAACTATGGCTACACCTTC.

This clonotype came up a few times. V and J are TRBV12-3 or TRBV12-4 and TRBJ1-1; no firm D call. This CDR3 is 13 amino acids long. Trimming stripped 8 bases from V and 2 bases from J, with 12 bases between. DNA for the CDR3: TGTGCCAGCGACGGGAGAGACAACACTGAAGCTTTCTTT. The encoded protein is CASDGRDNTEAFF.

A few counts support this clonotype. This chain links TRBV12-5 with TRBJ2-1; possibly TRBD1 for D (6 bases). Germline loops: CDR1 LGHNT, CDR2 FRNRAP. This CDR3 region has 13 residues. V lost 9 bases, J lost 4 bases, and 13 bases lay in between. For the CDR3, the DNA is TGTGCTAGAGGGGACACGAGTTACAATGAGCAGTTCTTC. Protein sequence: CARGDTSYNEQFF.

The genes are TRBV6-5 and TRBJ1-6, with D unresolved. CDR1 MNHEY and CDR2 SVGAGI come from the germline V gene. This CDR3 is 16 amino acids long. Trimming left V 7 bases short and J 0 bases short, with 13 bases between. CDR3 sequence reads: CASMAAASSYNSPLHF. The CDR3 DNA follows: TGTGCCAGCATGGCCGCCGCCAGCTCCTATAATTCACCCCTCCACTTT.

This clonotype was recorded many times. This chain connects TRBV12-3 or TRBV12-4 to TRBJ2-1, with D perhaps matching TRBD1 (6 bases). The V end was cut by 6 bases, the J end by 0 bases, with 15 bases between. CDR3 length equals 16 residues. Written as DNA, the CDR3 is TGTGCCAGCAGCCCTCTTCAGGGGAGCTCCTACAATGAGCAGTTCTTC. As protein: CASSPLQGSSYNEQFF.

In its sample, this clonotype was seen a few times. V usage is TRBV10-3 and J usage is TRBJ2-1, with a weak D call TRBD2 (6 bases). The CDR3 runs 14 residues. The V and J ends lost 6 bases and 4 bases respectively, with 13 bases between them. Germline lookup yields CDR1 ENHRY and CDR2 SYGVKD. CDR3 sequence: CAIRDSGTYNEQFF. The CDR3 nucleotides read TGTGCCATCAGAGATAGCGGCACATACAATGAGCAGTTCTTC.

This clonotype was seen ten or more times. This chain links TRBV12-3 or TRBV12-4 with TRBJ2-6; 8 bases are a match to TRBD1. The J segment lost 0 bases and the V segment lost 6 bases, leaving 22 bases of the junction unmatched. The CDR3 has 22 amino acids. In nucleotides, the CDR3 is TGTGCCAGCAGCTTCGCGATCGCTCAGGGGGCCCAAAACCTCTCTGGGGCCAACGTCCTGACTTTC. It codes for CASSFAIAQGAQNLSGANVLTF.